This T cell receptor beta chain was captured in a study of response to subunit inactivated influenza vaccine. MiXCR was run by TCRdb on the RT-PCR reads, yielding one entry per CDR3 protein. The data show about 520,000 distinct CDR3 sequences, with roughly 7.9% seen just once and around 13% held by the top ten. The CDR3 has 16 amino acids. After removal of 5 bases from V and 0 bases from J, the junction contained 5 bases not matched to a gene. The germline V gene encodes CDR1 MDHEN and CDR2 SYDVKM. Regarding the study as a whole: T cells newly recruited by each seasonal influenza vaccination are few, the authors suggested.

This clonotype was seen a handful of times. No antigen is known for it. This sequence originates from a man aged 50 to 69 who received an inactivated influenza vaccine. The sequenced sample was PBMCs from blood, obtained 23 to 25 months after vaccination. The chain combines TRBV28 with TRBJ2-3; 10 nucleotides align to TRBD1. In nucleotides, the CDR3 is TGTGCCAGCAGTCACCTGGGACAGGGGAGCACAGATACGCAGTATTTT. Amino acids: CASSHLGQGSTDTQYF.